These 23 T cell receptor beta chains share one sample of origin, sequenced in a study of blood T cells in healthy people across ages. For the second PCR, which ran for roughly 7 to 11 cycles, a sample-barcoded 5' primer and a J-beta primer mix were used. MiXCR was run by TCRdb on the 5' RACE reads, yielding one entry per CDR3 protein. The sample has roughly 1,500,000 distinct CDR3 sequences, 30% to 35% seen once; the top ten hold about 11%. Sequenced sample: blood. These TCRs come from a woman younger than 45 in good health.

This clonotype turned up a few times. The V gene is TRBV13, the J gene TRBJ1-4; TRBD1 matches at 8 bases. Germline CDR1 and CDR2: PRHDT and FYEKMQ (reference sequence). Unmatched junction bases numbered 5, after V lost 5 bases and J lost 6 bases. The CDR3 has 14 amino acids. The CDR3 protein is CASSAGTGDEKLFF. CDR3 coding DNA: TGTGCCAGCAGCGCCGGGACAGGAGATGAAAAACTGTTTTTT.

This clonotype appeared a few times. The rearrangement joins TRBV13 to TRBJ1-5; D is undetermined. V dropped 3 bases and J dropped 1 base, with 10 bases sitting between them. The V gene's germline CDR1 is PRHDT and CDR2 FYEKMQ (reference sequence). The CDR3 sequence is 15 residues long. The CDR3 here is CASSLGGESNQPQHF. The CDR3 DNA reads TGTGCCAGCAGCTTGGGCGGGGAGAGCAATCAGCCCCAGCATTTT.

The chain has TRBV28 and TRBJ2-2, with 7 bases lining up with TRBD2. This CDR3 spans 15 amino acids. The V and J ends lost 4 bases and 7 bases, in that order; junction bases with no gene match: 9. Per the germline V gene, CDR1 is MDHEN and CDR2 is SYDVKM. CDR3 DNA sequence: TGTGCCAGCAGTTCGGGACTACTCCTCGGCGGGGAGCTGTTTTTT. Protein: CASSSGLLLGGELFF.

This clonotype was detected a few times. The rearrangement joins TRBV7-2 to TRBJ2-5; a possible D gene is TRBD1 (6 bases). The CDR3 runs to 14 residues. V was pared by 5 bases and J by 2 bases, with 12 bases between. Germline-derived CDR1 and CDR2 are SGHTA and FQGNSA. The CDR3 spells CASSPNGQQETQYF. The CDR3 nucleotides read TGTGCCAGCAGCCCCAATGGACAGCAAGAGACCCAGTACTTC. Drawing the rest from reference TRBV7-2 and TRBJ2-5, the complete variable domain is GAGVSQSPSNKVTEKGKDVELRCDPISGHTALYWYRQSLGQGLEFLIYFQGNSAPDKSGLPSDRFSAERTGGSVSTLTIQRTQQEDSAVYLCASSPNGQQETQYFGPGTRLLVL.

The chain uses TRBV12-3 or TRBV12-4 and TRBJ1-1; D is unresolved. Trimming removed 6 bases from V and 5 bases from J, with 10 bases in between. This CDR3 is built from 12 residues. CDR3 sequence: CASRPSWTEAFF. The CDR3 DNA reads TGTGCCAGCAGACCTAGTTGGACTGAAGCTTTCTTT.

The chain employs TRBV7-6 and TRBJ2-6, with a possible D match to TRBD2 (6 bases). The germline CDR1 and CDR2 sequences are SGHVS and FNYEAQ. Between the trimmed V and J ends, which lost 0 bases and 0 bases, there was a span of 12 bases. CDR3 length: 18 residues. The CDR3 DNA reads TGTGCCAGCAGCTTAGCCCGGGCGGGGTACTCTGGGGCCAACGTCCTGACTTTC. Protein sequence: CASSLARAGYSGANVLTF.

The rearrangement joins TRBV20-1 to TRBJ2-5; D may be TRBD2 (5 bases). In germline, CDR1 is DFQATT, CDR2 SNEGSKA (reference sequence). The CDR3 sequence is 13 residues long. The V and J ends lost 3 bases and 8 bases respectively, with 16 bases between them. Written as DNA, the CDR3 is TGCAGTGCTAGTCACCCTAGCTTTATTACCCAGTACTTC. It yields the protein CSASHPSFITQYF.

This clonotype was recorded at least ten times. J is TRBJ2-3 and V is TRBV7-6; D unclear. The ends were cut back, 4 bases at V and 4 bases at J, with 9 bases in the middle. CDR3 length equals 13 residues. In germline, CDR1 is SGHVS, CDR2 FNYEAQ. CDR3 sequence (DNA): TGTGCCAGCAGCTCGCGAATGGCAGATACGCAGTATTTT. This translates into CASSSRMADTQYF. Together with reference TRBV7-6 and TRBJ2-3, the CDR3 gives the full variable domain: GAGVSQSPRYKVTKRGQDVALRCDPISGHVSLYWYRQALGQGPEFLTYFNYEAQQDKSGLPNDRFSAERPEGSISTLTIQRTEQRDSAMYRCASSSRMADTQYFGPGTRLTVL.

The rearrangement joins TRBV5-1 to TRBJ2-1; TRBD2 is a possible D gene (6 bases). Germline loops: CDR1 SGHRS, CDR2 YFSETQ. Trimming stripped 4 bases from V and 3 bases from J, with 17 bases between. The length of the CDR3 is 16 residues. DNA for the CDR3: TGCGCCAGCAGCACCCGGCCCGCTAGCGACTACAATGAGCAGTTCTTC. The encoded protein is CASSTRPASDYNEQFF.

The sample holds a few counts of this clonotype. The DNA for the CDR3 is TGTGCCAGCAGTTACGGGACAGGGGTTGGGAATGAGCAGTTCTTC. It specifies CASSYGTGVGNEQFF. This chain links TRBV6-5 with TRBJ2-1; 10 bases line up with TRBD1. The germline CDR1 and CDR2 sequences are MNHEY and SVGAGI. The V and J ends lost 2 bases and 7 bases, in that order; junction bases with no gene match: 5. The CDR3 consists of 15 residues.

This clonotype occurred a few times. The rearrangement uses TRBV6-1 and TRBJ1-5; D is undetermined. V lost 3 bases, J lost 3 bases, and 9 bases lay in between. The CDR3 runs 14 residues. Germline lookup yields CDR1 MNHNS and CDR2 SASEGT. The CDR3 reads CASSDKALNQPQHF. As DNA, the CDR3 is TGTGCCAGCAGTGATAAGGCACTCAATCAGCCCCAGCATTTT.

The chain employs TRBV4-1 and TRBJ2-4, with 8 bases matching TRBD2. The junction had 3 bases not matched to a gene; V was cut back by 5 bases and J by 6 bases. The CDR3 consists of 13 residues. The germline V gene has CDR1 MGHRA and CDR2 YSYEKL. CDR3 amino acids: CASSWSGGNIQYF. The CDR3 DNA is TGCGCCAGCAGCTGGAGCGGGGGAAACATTCAGTACTTC.

The chain carries TRBV9 and TRBJ1-2, with D unresolved. Trimming left V 0 bases short and J 1 base short, with 10 bases between. Looked up from germline, CDR1 is SGDLS and CDR2 is YYNGEE. The CDR3 contains 15 residues. The CDR3 region is CASSVGGRLNYGYTF. The CDR3 coding sequence is TGTGCCAGCAGCGTAGGAGGGCGGCTTAACTATGGCTACACCTTC.

This clonotype has just a few counts. The chain uses TRBV4-1 and TRBJ2-5; no firm D call. Trimming removed 3 bases from V and 11 bases from J, with 16 bases in between. Germline CDR1 MGHRA, CDR2 YSYEKL. This CDR3 region has 13 residues. Here the CDR3 DNA reads TGCGCCAGCAGCCAGGGCTCGAGCCTTGAGCAGTACTTC. This sequence encodes CASSQGSSLEQYF.

Sample share makes this clonotype medium-sized. The chain has TRBV29-1 and TRBJ2-1; 7 bases map to TRBD1. Trimming took 2 bases from V and 0 from J; bases not matched to a gene: 1. The CDR3 is 14 residues long. In germline, CDR1 is SQVTM, CDR2 ANQGSEA. In nucleotides, the CDR3 is TGCAGCGTTGAACGGGACAGCTCCTACAATGAGCAGTTCTTC. Its protein product is CSVERDSSYNEQFF.

CDR3 coding DNA: TGTGCCAGCAGTGGAAATTTGCGGGACAATGAGCAGTTCTTC. Its translation: CASSGNLRDNEQFF. V is TRBV6-4 and J is TRBJ2-1; D possibly corresponds to TRBD2 (5 bases). This CDR3 contains 14 residues. CDR1 is MRHNA, CDR2 SNTAGT, per germline. With 4 bases removed from V and 5 bases from J, the gap between germline ends came to 12 bases.

This clonotype showed up many times. The rearrangement links TRBV28 to TRBJ1-5; 7 bases match TRBD1. Germline CDR1 reads MDHEN; CDR2 reads SYDVKM. The CDR3 loop spans 13 amino acids. V lost 6 bases, J lost 4 bases, and 3 bases stayed unmatched. The CDR3 loop is CASSVQGNQPQHF. Here the CDR3 DNA reads TGTGCCAGCAGCGTACAGGGGAATCAGCCCCAGCATTTT.

This sequence joins TRBV5-1 and TRBJ1-1; tentatively, D is TRBD1 (6 bases). Germline assignment: CDR1 SGHRS and CDR2 YFSETQ. This CDR3 region has 14 residues. V gave up 4 bases and J gave up 0 bases, with 10 bases separating them. CDR3 protein: CASSTGTLNTEAFF. As DNA, the CDR3 is TGCGCCAGCAGCACCGGGACATTGAACACTGAAGCTTTCTTT.

The CDR3 loop reads CASSLSRVLRDEQYF. DNA for the CDR3: TGTGCCAGCAGCTTATCACGGGTCCTTCGGGACGAGCAGTACTTC. This chain connects TRBV11-2 to TRBJ2-5; D unclear. Gene TRBJ2-7 matches the end of the DNA better, so the J call may be wrong. From germline, CDR1 is SGHAT and CDR2 FQNNGV. This CDR3 is 15 amino acids long.

The chain is built from TRBV18 and TRBJ2-5, with 10 positions matching TRBD2. The end of the DNA is better explained by TRBJ2-7, so the J call may be wrong. The CDR3 totals 16 residues. CDR1 and CDR2 (germline): KGHSH, LQKENI. For the CDR3, the DNA is TGTGCCAGCTCACCACTGGAGGCTAGCGGGGGTATCGAGCAGTACTTC. As protein: CASSPLEASGGIEQYF.

This chain uses TRBV10-3 with TRBJ2-1; D gene ambiguous. The V and J ends lost 3 bases and 6 bases respectively, with 15 bases between them. The CDR3 has 15 residues. Germline assignment: CDR1 ENHRY and CDR2 SYGVKD. The CDR3 loop is CAISDKGLVGNEQFF. The CDR3 nucleotides read TGTGCCATCAGTGACAAGGGTTTGGTGGGCAATGAGCAGTTCTTC.

This clonotype was counted once. J is TRBJ1-1 and V is TRBV7-2, with TRBD1 identical over 8 bases. Per germline, CDR1 SGHTA and CDR2 FQGNSA. CDR3 size: 15 residues. V dropped 6 bases and J dropped 4; count of bases not matched to a gene: 10. CDR3 loop: CASRSRQGRGTEAFF. CDR3 bases: TGTGCCAGCAGATCCAGACAGGGGAGGGGCACTGAAGCTTTCTTT.

This chain joins TRBV3-1 and TRBJ2-5; D is ambiguous. From germline, CDR1 is LGHDT and CDR2 YNNKEL (reference sequence). Trimming shortened V by 4 bases and J by 1 base, and 10 bases separated the two germline ends. This CDR3 spans 14 amino acids. As DNA, the CDR3 is TGTGCCAGCAGCCCGTTAAGAACCCAAGAGACCCAGTACTTC. Translated: CASSPLRTQETQYF.